This T cell receptor beta chain was captured in a study of post-analysis software for immune sequencing data. Points from the study as a whole: Relative to controls, patients had about five TRBV segments at higher frequency, with TRBV5-6, TRBV5-1 and TRBV20-1 among these.

Between the trimmed V and J ends, which lost 2 bases and 7 bases, there was a span of 18 bases. Germline CDR1 reads SGDLS; CDR2 reads YYNGEE. CDR3 length equals 15 residues. TCR beta libraries were prepared from cDNA with unique molecular identifiers. Some 500,000 cDNA molecules were recovered from an input of about 0.9 to 10 million T cells. MiXCR, applied by TCRdb to the PCR reads, yields one record per CDR3 protein. The sample gives about 540,000 distinct CDR3 sequences, roughly 34% of which show up once; roughly 6% is in the top ten. This clonotype was seen a few times. Its cognate antigen is unknown.

Sequencing input: blood. The TCR was taken from a girl aged 2-17 years with multiple sclerosis. The V call is TRBV9, the J call TRBJ1-2; D unclear. This CDR3 is CASSVEGSSYRGYTF. Here the CDR3 DNA reads TGTGCCAGCAGCGTTGAAGGTTCTTCCTATCGTGGCTACACCTTC.